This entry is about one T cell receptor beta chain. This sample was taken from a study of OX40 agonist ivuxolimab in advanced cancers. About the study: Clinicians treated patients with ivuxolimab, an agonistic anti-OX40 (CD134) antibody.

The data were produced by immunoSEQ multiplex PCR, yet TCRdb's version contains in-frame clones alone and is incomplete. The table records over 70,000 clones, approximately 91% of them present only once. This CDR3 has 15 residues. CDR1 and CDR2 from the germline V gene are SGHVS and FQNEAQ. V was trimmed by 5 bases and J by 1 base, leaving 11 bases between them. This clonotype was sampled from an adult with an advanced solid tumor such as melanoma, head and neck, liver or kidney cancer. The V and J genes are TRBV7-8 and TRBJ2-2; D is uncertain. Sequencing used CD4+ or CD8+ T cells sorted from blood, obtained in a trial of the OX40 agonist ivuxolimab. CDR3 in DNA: TGTGCCAGCAGCCGCGAGCAGAGGAACACCGGGGAGCTGTTTTTT. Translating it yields CASSREQRNTGELFF.